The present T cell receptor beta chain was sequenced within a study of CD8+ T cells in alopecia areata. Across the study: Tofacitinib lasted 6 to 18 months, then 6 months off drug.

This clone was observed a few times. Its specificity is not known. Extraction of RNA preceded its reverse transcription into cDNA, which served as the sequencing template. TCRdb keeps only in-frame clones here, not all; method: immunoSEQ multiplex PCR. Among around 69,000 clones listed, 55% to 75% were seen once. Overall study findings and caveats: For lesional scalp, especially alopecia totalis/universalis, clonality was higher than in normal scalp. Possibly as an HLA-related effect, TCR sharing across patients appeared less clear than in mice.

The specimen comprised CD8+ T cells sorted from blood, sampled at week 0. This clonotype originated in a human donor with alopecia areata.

CDR3 residues: CASSPTFSGVQETQYF. DNA for the CDR3: TGTGCCAGCAGCCCAACTTTTAGCGGGGTCCAAGAGACCCAGTACTTC. V gene TRBV5-4 combines with J gene TRBJ2-5; TRBD2 agrees at 8 bases. The CDR3 is made up of 16 amino acids. V lost 4 bases to trimming and J lost 1 base; unmatched junction nucleotides: 9. Looked up from germline, CDR1 is SGHNT and CDR2 is YYREEE (reference sequence).